What follows are 10 T cell receptor beta chains derived from one specimen sequenced in a study of T-cell memory formation after mild COVID-19. Each CDR3 protein is one row after TCRdb ran MiXCR on the 5' RACE reads. The sample carries hundreds of thousands of distinct CDR3 sequences, 20% recorded once. The sample comprised PBMCs or a T cell subset sorted from them (not recorded which). The receptors shown here come from a man between 18 and 35 years old who had mild COVID-19 (a few samples of this study predate the infection). Cell type and time point are not known.

The chain is built from TRBV6-6 and TRBJ2-1; 13 positions match TRBD2. Losses at the gene ends were 8 bases for V and 5 bases for J; bases not matched to a gene: 18. The CDR3 runs to 19 residues. Germline CDR1 reads MNHNY; CDR2 reads SVGAGI (reference sequence). CDR3 nucleotide sequence: TGTGCCAGCTCCCTGGTGGGGACTAGCGGGACCCCCCGCGACAATGAGCAGTTCTTC. This gives the protein CASSLVGTSGTPRDNEQFF.

This chain connects TRBV7-3 to TRBJ2-2; D is tentatively TRBD1 or TRBD2 (6 bases each). Trimming cost V 4 bases and J 0 bases, with 9 bases left between them. Per germline, CDR1 SGHTA and CDR2 FQGTGA. The CDR3 sequence is 15 residues long. This chain's CDR3 is CASSSGASNTGELFF. CDR3 DNA sequence: TGTGCCAGCAGCTCGGGGGCCTCGAACACCGGGGAGCTGTTTTTT.

The chain carries TRBV20-1 and TRBJ1-4; TRBD1 matches 7 bases. After removal of 6 bases from V and 8 bases from J, the junction contained 18 bases not matched to a gene. Per germline, CDR1 DFQATT and CDR2 SNEGSKA (reference sequence). There are 16 residues in the CDR3. The DNA for the CDR3 is TGCAGTGCCGCGCCGTTAGAACAGGGGATTAAGGAAAAACTGTTTTTT. Amino acid sequence: CSAAPLEQGIKEKLFF.

The V and J genes are TRBV5-5 and TRBJ2-2; possibly TRBD2 for D (5 bases). The CDR3 loop spans 14 amino acids. Per the germline V gene, CDR1 is SGHKS and CDR2 is YYEKEE (reference sequence). V was clipped by 3 bases and J by 5 bases, with 11 bases between them. CDR3 residues: CASSWTRGTGELFF. CDR3 bases: TGTGCCAGCAGCTGGACCCGAGGGACCGGGGAGCTGTTTTTT.

V and J are TRBV20-1 and TRBJ2-5; D uncertain. The CDR3 length is 12 residues. Germline V lookup: CDR1 DFQATT, CDR2 SNEGSKA (reference sequence). V was pared by 3 bases and J by 5 bases, with 10 bases between. This CDR3 is CSASKGPETQYF. DNA of the CDR3: TGCAGTGCTAGTAAGGGTCCGGAGACCCAGTACTTC.

This clonotype showed up just a few times. This rearrangement joins TRBV18 to TRBJ2-1, with no clear D. CDR1 and CDR2 (germline): KGHSH, LQKENI. The CDR3 has 14 residues. V was cut by 6 bases and J by 7 bases, with 16 bases left in between. This CDR3 is CASSLGAGENEQFF. The CDR3 bases are TGTGCCAGCTCTCTCGGAGCCGGAGAGAATGAGCAGTTCTTC.

This clonotype was observed at least ten times. The gene calls are TRBV5-4 and TRBJ2-7; D is perhaps TRBD1 (5 bases). The CDR3 has 12 amino acids. V shed 3 bases and J shed 5 bases, with 9 bases lying between them. In germline, CDR1 is SGHNT, CDR2 YYREEE (reference sequence). CDR3: CASSSEGDEQYF. The CDR3 DNA follows: TGTGCCAGCAGCTCGGAAGGGGACGAGCAGTACTTC.

This clonotype showed up just a few times. The chain couples TRBV5-1 to TRBJ1-1; D call uncertain. The V and J ends lost 0 bases and 3 bases respectively, with 6 bases between them. Germline V CDR1 and CDR2: SGHRS, YFSETQ. The CDR3 runs 13 residues. The CDR3 loop is CASSLDPDTEAFF. The CDR3 DNA sequence: TGCGCCAGCAGCTTGGATCCTGACACTGAAGCTTTCTTT. Full variable domain (remainder filled in from reference TRBV5-1 and TRBJ1-1): KAGVTQTPRYLIKTRGQQVTLSCSPISGHRSVSWYQQTPGQGLQFLFEYFSETQRNKGNFPGRFSGRQFSNSRSEMNVSTLELGDSALYLCASSLDPDTEAFFGQGTRLTVV.

In this sample, this clonotype turned up a few times. The chain carries TRBV7-8 and TRBJ2-2; unclear D gene. Germline V gives CDR1 SGHVS, CDR2 FQNEAQ. The CDR3 has 13 residues. V was clipped by 3 bases and J by 9 bases, with 11 bases between them. The CDR3 coding sequence is TGTGCCAGCAGCTTTGACGGTGAAAGGGAGCTGTTTTTT. This gives the protein CASSFDGERELFF.

Many counts were recorded for this clonotype. The V gene is TRBV11-2, the J gene TRBJ2-3; 8 bases agree with TRBD1. V gave up 8 bases and J gave up 4 bases; unmatched junction bases: 8. The CDR3 runs 14 residues. Germline V gene data show CDR1 as SGHAT and CDR2 as FQNNGV. CDR3 sequence: CASAWTGLADTQYF. In nucleotides, the CDR3 is TGTGCCAGCGCTTGGACAGGGCTTGCAGATACGCAGTATTTT.